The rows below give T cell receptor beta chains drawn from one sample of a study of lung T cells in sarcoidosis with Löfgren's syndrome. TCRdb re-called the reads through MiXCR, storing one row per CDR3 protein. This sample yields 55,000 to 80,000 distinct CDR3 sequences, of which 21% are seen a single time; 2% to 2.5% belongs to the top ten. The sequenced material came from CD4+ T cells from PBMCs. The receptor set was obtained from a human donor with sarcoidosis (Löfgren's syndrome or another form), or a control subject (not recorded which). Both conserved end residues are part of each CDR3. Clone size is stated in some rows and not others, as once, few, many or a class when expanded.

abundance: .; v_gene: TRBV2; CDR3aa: CASSEPGRNYGYTF
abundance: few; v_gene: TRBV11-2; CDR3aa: CASRFSSTDTQYF
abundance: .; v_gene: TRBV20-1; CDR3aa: CGARDQGQGEAGGYTF
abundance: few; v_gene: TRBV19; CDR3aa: CASSRAGGYNEQFF
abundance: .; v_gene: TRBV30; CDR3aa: CAWSVARYYEQYF
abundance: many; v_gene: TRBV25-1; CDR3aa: CASSGDRVGGNTEAFF
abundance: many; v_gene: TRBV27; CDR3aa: CASSLYGTDSYNEQFF
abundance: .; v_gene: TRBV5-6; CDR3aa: CASSLWNSPLHF
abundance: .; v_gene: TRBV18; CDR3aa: CASSPLPSVIQAPEKLFF
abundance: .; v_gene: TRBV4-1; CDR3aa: CASSQECSSYEQYF
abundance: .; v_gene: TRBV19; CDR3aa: CASRWVGSNQPQHF
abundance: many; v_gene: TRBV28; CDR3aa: CASIQTPGHRNSPLHF
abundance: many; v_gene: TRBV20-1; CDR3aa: CSDVRGNTEAFF